This T cell receptor (beta chain) originates from a study of T cell changes during pregnancy in multiple sclerosis. Profiled with immunoSEQ multiplex PCR; TCRdb holds only in-frame clones, not every one. This sample has roughly 60,000 clones, with around nine tenths found just once. The source material was peripheral blood, sampled before pregnancy. This TCR derives from a female donor with multiple sclerosis, enrolled in a pregnancy study.

CDR3 region: CASSPGDGNRVSVTQYF. The CDR3, as DNA: TGTGCCAGCAGCCCTGGCGATGGGAACAGGGTTAGCGTGACCCAGTACTTC. This chain joins TRBV7-2 and TRBJ2-5; TRBD1 is a possible D gene (6 bases). V was cut by 5 bases and J by 7 bases, with 26 bases left in between. The CDR3 consists of 17 residues. CDR1 and CDR2 from the germline V gene are SGHTA and FQGNSA.